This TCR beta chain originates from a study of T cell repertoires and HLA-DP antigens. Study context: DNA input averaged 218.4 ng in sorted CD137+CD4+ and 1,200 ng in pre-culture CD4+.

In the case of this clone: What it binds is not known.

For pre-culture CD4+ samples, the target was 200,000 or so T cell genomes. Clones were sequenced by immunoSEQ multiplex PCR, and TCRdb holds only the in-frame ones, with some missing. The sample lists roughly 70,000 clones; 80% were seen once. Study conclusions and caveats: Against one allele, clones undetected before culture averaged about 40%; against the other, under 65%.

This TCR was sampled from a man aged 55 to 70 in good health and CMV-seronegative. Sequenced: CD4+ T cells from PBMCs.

CDR3 bases: TGTGCCAGCAGCCCTACAGGGATCTCCTACGAGCAGTACGTC. Amino acid sequence: CASSPTGISYEQYV. This sequence joins TRBV7-6 and TRBJ2-7; D may be TRBD1 (6 bases). The ends were cut back, 5 bases at V and 0 bases at J, with 11 bases in the middle. The CDR3 has 14 amino acids. CDR1 and CDR2 from the germline V gene are SGHVS and FNYEAQ.